Below are 27 T cell receptor beta chains sequenced from a single sample in a study of molecular identifiers for immune sequencing clone quantification. TCRdb reprocessed the PCR reads with MiXCR, giving one entry per CDR3 protein. The sample has approximately 500,000 distinct CDR3 sequences, roughly 26% seen once; the top ten hold around 0.8%. Sequencing was carried out using naive CD8+ T cells from blood, with Jurkat cell RNA spiked in. Subset specified: FACS-sorted CD8+CD4-CCR7+CD45RA+ naive T cells. Receptor source: a human donor in good health. Some libraries in this study had Jurkat cell RNA spiked in.

Turning to this clonotype: An end of the junction does not agree with germline; a read error may underlie this. The gene calls are TRBV12-3 or TRBV12-4 and TRBJ1-3, with 7 positions matching TRBD1. This CDR3 region has 12 residues. Here the CDR3 DNA reads TGTGCCAGCAGGGAAGGAAAACAGGACAGGTCTTTT. Translating gives CASREGKQDRSF.

The chain is built from TRBV4-3 and TRBJ1-4, with D maybe TRBD1 (5 bases). The CDR3 is made up of 13 amino acids. CDR1 LGHNA and CDR2 YSLEER come from the germline V gene. V was shortened by 5 bases and J by 7 bases, with 11 bases between the two germline ends. CDR3 residues: CASSVRDGEKLFF. The CDR3 DNA is TGCGCCAGCAGCGTCCGGGACGGTGAAAAACTGTTTTTT.

This clonotype was seen just once. A much larger clone lies one base from this, so it may be a read error. The conserved closing phenylalanine or tryptophan is absent in this CDR3, likely reflecting a read error. J is TRBJ2-3 and V is TRBV20-1; D gene unclear. The V end lost 3 bases, the J end lost 6 bases, and 22 bases lay between the germline ends. The CDR3 is made up of 16 amino acids. CDR1 and CDR2 (germline): DFQATT, SNEGSKA (reference sequence). CDR3 nucleotide sequence: TGCAGTGCTAGCGGTGCGGAATTGATCGTTGCGGATACGCAGTATCTT. This encodes CSASGAELIVADTQYL.

The chain carries TRBV13 and TRBJ2-3, with 13 nucleotides matching TRBD2. With 5 bases clipped from V and 3 bases from J, the junction kept 11 bases outside the gene matches. Germline V gene lookup returns CDR1 PRHDT and CDR2 FYEKMQ (reference sequence). The CDR3 is 18 amino acids. This chain's CDR3 is CASSPGLAGDPFTDTQYF. DNA for the CDR3: TGTGCCAGCAGCCCCGGACTAGCGGGGGACCCCTTTACAGATACGCAGTATTTT.

J is TRBJ2-3 and V is TRBV5-3, with unresolved D. TRBV5-3 is an open reading frame whose function is uncertain. V was cut by 1 base and J by 6 bases, with 15 bases left in between. There are 15 residues in the CDR3. CDR3 sequence reads: CARSLNGRPVDTQYF. CDR3 coding DNA: TGTGCCAGAAGCTTGAACGGGCGGCCCGTCGATACGCAGTATTTT.

V gene TRBV27 combines with J gene TRBJ1-2; 7 positions agree with TRBD1. The CDR3 spans 16 residues. The germline V gene has CDR1 MNHEY and CDR2 SMNVEV (reference sequence). Germline trimming cut 6 bases from V and 8 bases from J; bases unmatched to any gene: 18. CDR3 DNA: TGTGCCAGCAGCCCGCAGTCGGACAGGCTTTTCTTCGGCTACACCTTC. Its translation is CASSPQSDRLFFGYTF.

This clonotype was observed at least ten times. The gene calls are TRBV12-3 or TRBV12-4 and TRBJ2-7; D not certain. The CDR3 runs to 13 residues. V was clipped by 5 bases and J by 4 bases, with 12 bases between them. The CDR3: CASSLEPPYEQYF. CDR3 DNA: TGTGCCAGCAGTCTCGAGCCCCCATACGAGCAGTACTTC.

In its sample, this clonotype was seen once. This sequence may be a read error, since a much larger clone differs from it by one base. This rearrangement joins TRBV11-2 to TRBJ2-1; no firm D call. CDR1 and CDR2 from the germline V gene are SGHAT and FQNNGV. The CDR3 is 12 residues long. Trimming took 5 bases from V and 9 from J, leaving 11 bases between them. CDR3 region: CASSLLNSEQFF. The DNA for the CDR3 is TGTGCCAGCAGCCTATTGAACAGTGAGCAGTTCTTC.

This clonotype was observed at least ten times. The rearrangement uses TRBV30 and TRBJ2-7; D remains unclear. This CDR3 contains 11 residues. V lost 1 base and J lost 2, with 3 bases in between. From germline, CDR1 is GTSNPN and CDR2 SVGIG (reference sequence). This chain's CDR3 is CAWSEAYEQYF. CDR3 nucleotide sequence: TGTGCCTGGAGTGAGGCCTACGAGCAGTACTTC. The complete variable domain, with remaining parts taken from reference TRBV30 and TRBJ2-7, reads SQTIHQWPATLVQPVGSPLSLECTVEGTSNPNLYWYRQAAGRGLQLLFYSVGIGQISSEVPQNLSASRPQDRQFILSSKKLLLSDSGFYLCAWSEAYEQYFGPGTRLTVT.

To note about this clonotype: This sequence may be a read error, since a much larger clone differs from it by one base. The gene calls are TRBV5-1 and TRBJ2-7, with D maybe TRBD1 (5 bases). CDR3 length: 14 residues. Germline values: CDR1 SGHRS, CDR2 YFSETQ. The chain's CDR3 is CASSFYQGPYKQYF. In DNA form, the CDR3 reads TGCGCCAGCAGCTTTTACCAGGGCCCCTACAAGCAGTACTTC.

This clonotype appeared many times. The gene calls are TRBV20-1 and TRBJ2-7, with TRBD2 as a possible D gene (5 bases). The germline V and J ends were trimmed by 1 base and 1 base, with 11 bases remaining between them. Germline V gene data show CDR1 as DFQATT and CDR2 as SNEGSKA (reference sequence). This CDR3 contains 14 residues. The chain's CDR3 is CSARVGLMSYEQYF. CDR3 coding DNA: TGCAGTGCTAGAGTCGGACTCATGTCCTACGAGCAGTACTTC.

V usage is TRBV28 and J usage is TRBJ1-1; 9 nucleotides match TRBD1. CDR3 size: 15 residues. Germline lookup yields CDR1 MDHEN and CDR2 SYDVKM. Trimming took 1 base from V and 9 from J; bases not matched to a gene: 9. DNA of the CDR3: TGTGCCAGCAGTTTATCCCCTGACAGGGGGAGTAAAGCTTTCTTT. Translation: CASSLSPDRGSKAFF.

V and J are TRBV5-6 and TRBJ1-4; TRBD1 matches at 7 bases. The CDR3 length is 18 residues. The germline gives CDR1 SGHDT, CDR2 YYEEEE. After removal of 3 bases from V and 4 bases from J, the junction contained 15 bases not matched to a gene. The CDR3, as DNA: TGTGCCAGCAGCTCCGACAGGGAACCGCTTCTAGTTAATGAAAAACTGTTTTTT. Protein: CASSSDREPLLVNEKLFF.

The sample holds a few counts of this clonotype. The rearrangement links TRBV4-3 to TRBJ2-7; unclear D gene. The germline CDR1 and CDR2 sequences are LGHNA and YSLEER. The germline V and J ends were trimmed by 0 bases and 2 bases, with 14 bases remaining between them. The CDR3 is 16 amino acids. The CDR3 DNA sequence: TGCGCCAGCAGCCAAGACCCCCCTCCTGGTCCCTACGAGCAGTACTTC. This sequence encodes CASSQDPPPGPYEQYF.

This clonotype has a count of ten or more. The chain recombines TRBV9 with TRBJ2-5; D may be TRBD2 (6 bases). Trimming took 3 bases from V and 1 from J, leaving 22 bases between them. Germline CDR1 and CDR2: SGDLS and YYNGEE. The CDR3 is 18 residues long. This CDR3 reads CASSDRPPSETFQETQYF. In nucleotides, the CDR3 is TGTGCCAGCAGCGACAGACCCCCTAGCGAGACCTTCCAAGAGACCCAGTACTTC.

Concerning this clonotype: The junction departs from the called germline gene at one end, perhaps through a read error. This chain joins TRBV7-6 and TRBJ1-2; D might be TRBD1 (6 bases). Per germline, CDR1 SGHVS and CDR2 FNYEAQ. The length of the CDR3 is 14 residues. The CDR3 DNA is TGTGCCAGCAGCACCAGTACGGGGGCTGGTGGCTACCCCTTC. Translation gives CASSTSTGAGGYPF.

With respect to this clonotype: Its ends do not fully match the called genes, so a read error is possible. V and J are TRBV28 and TRBJ2-7; D is uncertain. The germline V gene has CDR1 MDHEN and CDR2 SYDVKM. CDR3 length: 14 amino acids. CDR3 loop: CASSSSATGYAQYF. The CDR3 region has the DNA TGTGCCAGCAGTTCCTCCGCCACCGGCTACGCGCAGTACTTC.

The rearrangement uses TRBV7-9 and TRBJ2-7; D is possibly TRBD1 (5 bases). Trimming pared 1 base from V and 3 bases from J, leaving 10 bases between. Germline lookup yields CDR1 SEHNR and CDR2 FQNEAQ (reference sequence). The CDR3 totals 14 residues. CDR3 residues: CASSLDTGNYEQYF. The DNA for the CDR3 is TGTGCCAGCAGCTTAGATACAGGAAACTACGAGCAGTACTTC.

The chain carries TRBV13 and TRBJ1-1, with TRBD1 as a possible D gene (6 bases). V was cut by 4 bases and J by 4 bases, with 19 bases left in between. The CDR3 covers 16 residues. The V gene's germline CDR1 is PRHDT and CDR2 FYEKMQ (reference sequence). The CDR3 DNA sequence: TGTGCCAGCAGCTCATTGGTCTGGGAGGGGGGCACTGAAGCTTTCTTT. Its protein product is CASSSLVWEGGTEAFF.

This chain uses TRBV1 with TRBJ2-4. TRBV1 counts as a pseudogene. The CDR3 spans 20 residues. CDR3: CTSSQDFSKRGNLAKNIQYF. DNA for the CDR3: TGCACCAGCAGCCAAGATTTTTCGAAACGGGGAAACCTAGCCAAAAACATTCAGTACTTC.

This clonotype was observed many times. The V and J genes are TRBV4-3 and TRBJ2-3, with 8 bases lining up with TRBD2. The ends lost 0 bases at V and 5 bases at J; junction bases unmatched: 7. The germline V gene has CDR1 LGHNA and CDR2 YSLEER. This CDR3 spans 16 amino acids. CDR3: CASSQDNAGGKDTQYF. CDR3 coding DNA: TGCGCCAGCAGCCAAGATAACGCGGGAGGAAAAGATACGCAGTATTTT.

In this sample, this clonotype turned up a few times. The rearrangement links TRBV5-1 to TRBJ2-7; D might be TRBD1 (6 bases). Trimming left V 5 bases short and J 5 bases short, with 17 bases between. Per the germline V gene, CDR1 is SGHRS and CDR2 is YFSETQ. This CDR3 has 14 amino acids. The CDR3 nucleotides read TGCGCCAGCAGTTATGCAACAGGGCAGGACGAGCAGTACTTC. It encodes CASSYATGQDEQYF.

This clonotype was seen at least ten times. CDR3 DNA sequence: TGCGCCAGCAGCCAAGGATTGACCTGGGGCAGAAACTCGGATACGCAGTATTTT. Its protein product is CASSQGLTWGRNSDTQYF. The V gene is TRBV4-3, the J gene TRBJ2-3, with a tentative D call TRBD1 (5 bases). The CDR3 is 18 residues long. Trimming removed 1 base at V and 6 bases at J, with 23 bases between. Germline CDR1 and CDR2: LGHNA and YSLEER.

The sample holds a few counts of this clonotype. At one end the junction does not follow the germline gene, possibly because of a read error. This chain links TRBV27 with TRBJ2-3; the D is unclear. Germline V gene sequence: CDR1 MNHEY, CDR2 SMNVEV (reference sequence). CDR3 length: 12 residues. CDR3 protein: CASSGYTHTQYF. In DNA form, the CDR3 reads TGTGCCAGCAGTGGATACACACATACGCAGTATTTT.

The chain is built from TRBV4-1 and TRBJ2-3; 11 bases fit TRBD2. V gave up 4 bases and J gave up 1 base; unmatched junction bases: 10. Germline V gene lookup returns CDR1 MGHRA and CDR2 YSYEKL. The CDR3 extends over 18 amino acids. CDR3 nucleotides: TGCGCCAGCAGCCCCTCAGGGGCTAGCGGGGGGTGCACAGATACGCAGTATTTT. Encoded protein: CASSPSGASGGCTDTQYF.

The chain has TRBV4-2 and TRBJ2-7; 7 bases are a match to TRBD2. Germline CDR1 is LGHNA and CDR2 is YNFKEQ. The CDR3 has 18 amino acids. Trimming removed 4 bases from V and 0 bases from J; junction bases left unmatched: 15. The CDR3 region is CASSLGRLAGGSSYEQYF. The CDR3 DNA reads TGTGCCAGCAGCCTCGGGAGACTAGCTGGGGGTAGCTCCTACGAGCAGTACTTC.

Concerning this clonotype itself: This may come from a read error, since a much larger clone is one base off. The chain combines TRBV27 with TRBJ2-3; D uncertain. The germline V and J ends were trimmed by 8 bases and 1 base, with 13 bases remaining between them. The CDR3 length is 14 residues. Germline assignment: CDR1 MNHEY and CDR2 SMNVEV (reference sequence). CDR3 DNA: TGTGCCAGCCGGACCCGGGTCGGCACAGATACGCAGTATTTT. Its protein product is CASRTRVGTDTQYF.